The rows below give T cell receptor beta chains drawn from one sample of a study of shared clonotypes between healthy human individuals. Libraries were prepared by immunoSEQ multiplex PCR; TCRdb keeps only in-frame clonotypes and omits some of them. Of some 380,000 clones in the sample, about 96% were seen once. The material sequenced was memory CD8+ T cells sorted from blood. The receptors were gathered from a man aged 25-45 years in good health. The CDR3 runs from the conserved cysteine through the conserved F or W.

j_call cdr3_length v_call cdr3_aa
TRBJ2-2 13 TRBV27 CASSFLDTGELFF
TRBJ2-7 13 TRBV5-5 CASSLEGPLGRYF
TRBJ2-1 11 TRBV28 CAARSYNEQFF
TRBJ1-2 16 TRBV28 CASSPGGHRDRNGYTF
TRBJ2-7 13 TRBV28 CASSLKAPYEQYF
TRBJ2-3 15 TRBV5-1 CASSSTSWSTDTQYF
TRBJ2-1 16 TRBV6-1 CASSGRLVSGRNEQFF
TRBJ1-5 13 TRBV6-5 CASNEVADQPQHF
TRBJ2-3 14 TRBV11-2 CASSLLLAANTQYF
TRBJ2-7 16 TRBV6-6 CASSYSNPAGTREQYF
TRBJ1-2 12 TRBV19 CASSIMNYGYTF
TRBJ2-7 15 TRBV27 CASRTTSGRVWEQYF
TRBJ2-3 14 TRBV29-1 CSAVKAGRTDTQYF
TRBJ2-1 15 TRBV7-9 CASSHDSSRYNEQFF
TRBJ2-3 12 TRBV28 CASSSQGDTQYF
TRBJ1-2 15 TRBV6-5 CASSYSTRGAVGYTF
TRBJ2-7 14 TRBV2 CASKGLADLYEQYF
TRBJ2-1 17 TRBV7-8 CASRRLSSKSSYNEQFF
TRBJ1-1 15 TRBV19 CASSATSRTNTEAFF
TRBJ2-1 15 TRBV18 CASSPRQGDPHEQFF
TRBJ2-2 17 TRBV27 CASSSPRLSTNTGELFF
TRBJ2-1 16 TRBV28 CASSPPTSGSYNEQFF
TRBJ2-5 15 TRBV5-6 CASSLTSGRQETQYF
TRBJ2-7 15 TRBV15 CATSRRSSSSNEQYF
TRBJ1-5 15 TRBV9 CASSVDGGRGQPQHF
TRBJ1-5 17 TRBV5-5 CASSWTGGEGYNQPQHF
TRBJ2-7 13 TRBV5-8 CASTIDREYEQYF
TRBJ2-2 15 TRBV7-3 CASSSQPQNTGELFF
TRBJ2-2 12 TRBV6-5 CASSLSTGELFF
TRBJ2-7 14 TRBV28 CASEGIGSSYEQYF
TRBJ2-5 13 TRBV10-3 CAISESSLVTQYF
TRBJ2-1 16 TRBV19 CASSGGTSSSYNEQFF
TRBJ2-3 13 TRBV5-4 CASSTNRGDTQYF
TRBJ1-5 13 TRBV6-5 CASSYSTSQPQHF
TRBJ2-7 16 TRBV10-3 CAISRVIGGNSYEQYF
TRBJ1-1 16 TRBV28 CASSLGGTGWNTEAFF
TRBJ2-2 17 TRBV27 CASGTSGTILYTGELFF
TRBJ1-1 13 TRBV30 CAWNRGRDTEAFF
TRBJ2-3 16 TRBV30 CAWRVESTEGTDTQYF
TRBJ2-3 13 TRBV25-1 CASGTYGTDTQYF
TRBJ1-3 11 TRBV2 CASNPGNTIYF
TRBJ2-7 13 TRBV2 CASSSRPSYEQYF
TRBJ2-7 15 TRBV10-2 CASSESTSGSDEQYF
TRBJ1-4 19 TRBV15 CATSSRYPLRTATNEKLFF
TRBJ2-5 14 TRBV18 CASSPLVGKETQYF
TRBJ2-3 17 TRBV7-9 CASSLMGQGVMTDTQYF
TRBJ2-5 15 TRBV19 CASSSWWAWQETQYF
TRBJ2-7 15 TRBV5-4 CASSLKAGITYEQYF
TRBJ2-5 12 TRBV6-6 CASSYGEGTQYF
TRBJ2-7 14 TRBV2 CASRRGTDSYEQYF
TRBJ1-4 15 TRBV6-5 CASSYSGATNEKLFF
TRBJ2-7 14 TRBV18 CASSEKDGTYEQYF
TRBJ1-4 15 TRBV9 CASSAGITTNEKLFF
TRBJ1-5 16 TRBV19 CASSIDFGGLNQPQHF
TRBJ2-6 17 TRBV27 CASSVLQASSGANVLTF